This TCR beta chain was profiled in a study of graft-versus-host responses after intestinal transplantation. Post-reaction sorting isolated proliferating CFSE-low CD3+CD4+ and CD3+CD8+ responders. This CDR3 has 13 amino acids. Germline V lookup: CDR1 SGDLS, CDR2 YYNGEE. V was cut by 4 bases and J by 8 bases, with 13 bases left in between. Profiled with immunoSEQ multiplex PCR; TCRdb holds only in-frame clones, not every one. The table lists thousands of clones, about a third of them singletons. The chain combines TRBV9 with TRBJ2-1; D not certain. The sequence came from a human patient who received an intestinal transplant. Sequenced here: alloreactive CD4+ T cells from a mixed lymphocyte reaction culture, sampled before intestinal transplant. Subset given: CFSE-low proliferating T cells sorted from roughly 6-day pre-transplant mixed lymphocyte reaction (GvH or HvG direction). CDR3: CASSSQMVHEQFF. For the CDR3, the DNA is TGTGCCAGCAGCTCCCAGATGGTACATGAGCAGTTCTTC. The full variable domain, in which reference TRBV9 and TRBJ2-1 provide the parts outside the CDR3, is DSGVTQTPKHLITATGQRVTLRCSPRSGDLSVYWYQQSLDQGLQFLIQYYNGEERAKGNILERFSAQQFPDLHSELNLSSLELGDSALYFCASSSQMVHEQFFGPGTRLTVL.